This entry concerns a single T cell receptor beta chain. This sample was included in a study of OX40 agonist ivuxolimab in advanced cancers. Study overall: From roughly 23 to 90 years was the age range, with a mean of around 60 years, and around 83% were male. The eligibility criteria allowed prior anti-PD-1, anti-PD-L1 or anti-CTLA-4 therapy, and 30% to 45% had some. Partial responses were achieved by three patients: one hepatocellular carcinoma, two cutaneous melanoma.

The study sampled blood at baseline, cycle 4 day 1, and cycle 7 day 1. Generated by immunoSEQ multiplex PCR, the TCRdb table keeps only in-frame clones and is missing some. The repertoire holds around 80,000 clones, with about 88% as singletons. Sequencing was performed on CD4+ or CD8+ T cells sorted from blood, taken in a trial of the OX40 agonist ivuxolimab. This clonotype was obtained from an adult with an advanced solid tumor such as melanoma, head and neck, liver or kidney cancer.

For the CDR3, the DNA is TGTGCCAGTAGTATCGACAGGGGGCTGGACTATGGCTACACCTTC. It encodes CASSIDRGLDYGYTF. J is TRBJ1-2 and V is TRBV19, with 10 bases that match TRBD1. The CDR3 runs to 15 residues. Germline values: CDR1 LNHDA, CDR2 SQIVND (reference sequence). Trimming took 3 bases from V and 3 from J; bases not matched to a gene: 4.